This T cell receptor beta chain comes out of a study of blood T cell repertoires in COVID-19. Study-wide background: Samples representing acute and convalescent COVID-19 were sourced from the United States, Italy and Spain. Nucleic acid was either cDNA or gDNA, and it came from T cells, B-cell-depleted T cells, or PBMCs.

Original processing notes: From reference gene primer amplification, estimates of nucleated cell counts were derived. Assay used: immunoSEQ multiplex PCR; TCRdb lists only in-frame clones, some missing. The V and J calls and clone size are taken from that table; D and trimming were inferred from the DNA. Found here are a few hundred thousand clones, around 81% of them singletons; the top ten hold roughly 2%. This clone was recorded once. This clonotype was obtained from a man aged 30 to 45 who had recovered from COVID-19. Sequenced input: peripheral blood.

The CDR3 is CAAGTTDQETQYF. CDR3 sequence (DNA): TGTGCCGCCGGGACAACAGACCAAGAGACCCAGTACTTC. V is TRBV24-1 and J is TRBJ2-5, with D tentatively TRBD1 (6 bases). This CDR3 spans 13 amino acids. Germline loops: CDR1 KGHDR, CDR2 SFDVKD. V was cut by 12 bases and J by 0 bases, with 13 bases left in between.